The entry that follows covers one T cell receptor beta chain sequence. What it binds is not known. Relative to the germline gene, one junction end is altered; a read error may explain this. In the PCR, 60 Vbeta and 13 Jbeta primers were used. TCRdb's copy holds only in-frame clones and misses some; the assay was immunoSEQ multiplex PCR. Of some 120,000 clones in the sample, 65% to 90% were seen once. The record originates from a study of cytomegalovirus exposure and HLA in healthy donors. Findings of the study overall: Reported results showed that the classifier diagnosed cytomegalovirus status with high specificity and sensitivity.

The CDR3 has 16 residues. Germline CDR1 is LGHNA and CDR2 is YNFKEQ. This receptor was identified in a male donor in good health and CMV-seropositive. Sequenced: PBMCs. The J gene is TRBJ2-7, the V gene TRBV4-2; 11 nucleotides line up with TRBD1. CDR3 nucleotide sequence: TGTGCCAACAGCCGAGAGGGGACAGGGGGTCTTCGGGGGCAGTACTTC. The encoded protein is CANSREGTGGLRGQYF.